The 22 T cell receptor beta chains listed next were all sequenced from one sample in a study of T cell repertoires in cytomegalovirus infection. No cognate antigen is known for these TCRs. Via MiXCR, TCRdb re-called the reads, giving one row per CDR3 protein. The sample consists of around 200,000 distinct CDR3 sequences, around 40% of them appearing once. The specimen comprised CD8+ T cells from cultured PBMCs, sampled from culture after CMV antigen stimulation. The receptors were gathered from a human donor in good health (CMV status not recorded). Some clones in this sample may be carry-over from other donors' samples.

In its sample, this clonotype was seen many times. The V and J genes are TRBV19 and TRBJ2-5; the match to TRBD2 covers 14 bases. Germline values: CDR1 LNHDA, CDR2 SQIVND (reference sequence). The V and J ends lost 8 bases and 5 bases, in that order; junction bases with no gene match: 10. CDR3 length equals 16 residues. The CDR3 is CASSGLAGVRVETQYF. In nucleotides, the CDR3 is TGTGCCAGTTCGGGACTAGCGGGGGTTCGGGTGGAGACCCAGTACTTC.

The chain joins TRBV12-3 or TRBV12-4 to TRBJ1-2; the D is unclear. The CDR3 is made up of 13 amino acids. V was clipped by 5 bases and J by 1 base, with 8 bases between them. CDR3 DNA sequence: TGTGCCAGCAGTCCCCAGGTTAACTATGGCTACACCTTC. It encodes CASSPQVNYGYTF.

This chain uses TRBV27 with TRBJ1-2; perhaps TRBD1 as D (5 bases). This CDR3 region has 15 residues. The V end lost 7 bases, the J end lost 0 bases, and 15 bases lay between the germline ends. The V gene's germline CDR1 is MNHEY and CDR2 SMNVEV (reference sequence). The CDR3, as DNA: TGTGCCAGCAAATCCCAGGGTACAGCTAACTATGGCTACACCTTC. Translating it yields CASKSQGTANYGYTF.

In its sample, this clonotype was seen a few times. This chain uses TRBV6-1 with TRBJ2-1; D may match TRBD1 or TRBD2 (8 bases each). CDR1 is MNHNS and CDR2 is SASEGT in the germline V gene. V was pared by 9 bases and J by 9 bases, with 18 bases between. This CDR3 is built from 13 residues. CDR3 bases: TGTGCCAGTTCGATTAGCGGGACAGGTGAGCAGTTCTTC. Protein: CASSISGTGEQFF.

The sample holds a few counts of this clonotype. The chain joins TRBV7-8 to TRBJ2-5, with 14 bases lining up with TRBD2. From germline, CDR1 is SGHVS and CDR2 FQNEAQ. The CDR3 covers 19 residues. With V trimmed by 5 bases and J by 5 bases, 16 bases remained unmatched. The CDR3 loop is CASSQGLAGAAGGWETQYF. In DNA form, the CDR3 reads TGTGCCAGCAGCCAGGGACTAGCGGGAGCCGCAGGGGGGTGGGAGACCCAGTACTTC.

There are many counts of this clonotype. The chain recombines TRBV7-2 with TRBJ2-3; D is ambiguous. V lost 5 bases and J lost 2, with 14 bases in between. Germline CDR1 SGHTA, CDR2 FQGNSA. The CDR3 has 15 residues. CDR3 in amino acids: CASSPTRRNTDTQYF. Written as DNA, the CDR3 is TGTGCCAGCAGCCCCACCAGGCGTAACACAGATACGCAGTATTTT.

This clonotype appeared a single time. The chain has TRBV12-5 and TRBJ2-3, with 11 bases lining up with TRBD2. V was clipped by 2 bases and J by 0 bases; unmatched bases: 4. In germline, CDR1 is LGHNT, CDR2 FRNRAP. This CDR3 region has 17 residues. The CDR3 coding sequence is TGTGCTAGTGGTTTGAGGTCTAGCGGGGGGAGCACAGATACGCAGTATTTT. It translates to CASGLRSSGGSTDTQYF.

The chain uses TRBV12-3 or TRBV12-4 and TRBJ2-3; no reliable D call. V was cut by 10 bases and J by 4 bases, with 15 bases left in between. The CDR3 is 13 residues long. This CDR3 is CATNPGSADTQYF. The CDR3, as DNA: TGTGCCACCAACCCCGGGTCCGCAGATACGCAGTATTTT.

The chain uses TRBV4-1 and TRBJ2-5; D not certain. The CDR3 has 15 residues. Trimming shortened V by 3 bases and J by 2 bases, and 13 bases separated the two germline ends. The germline gives CDR1 MGHRA, CDR2 YSYEKL. The CDR3 protein is CASSQQSSSQETQYF. CDR3 bases: TGCGCCAGCAGCCAGCAATCCTCGAGTCAAGAGACCCAGTACTTC.

V gene TRBV7-6 combines with J gene TRBJ1-4; D is possibly TRBD1 (6 bases). CDR1 is SGHVS, CDR2 FNYEAQ, per germline. The CDR3 is made up of 16 amino acids. Trimming shortened V by 6 bases and J by 8 bases, and 22 bases separated the two germline ends. CDR3 nucleotide sequence: TGTGCCAGCAGTTTCCCCCCCGGGGGGCGAGGGGAAAAACTGTTTTTT. Translated: CASSFPPGGRGEKLFF.

This chain connects TRBV12-3 or TRBV12-4 to TRBJ1-2; a possible D gene is TRBD1 (6 bases). V lost 4 bases and J 8 bases, leaving 23 bases between the germline ends. CDR3 size: 16 residues. The CDR3 bases are TGTGCCAGCAGTTCCTCGGGGGCTTTCGGGGTACGAGGCTACACCTTC. It codes for CASSSSGAFGVRGYTF.

This clonotype has only a few counts. The chain carries TRBV28 and TRBJ2-7; no definite D call. Per the germline V gene, CDR1 is MDHEN and CDR2 is SYDVKM. This CDR3 spans 13 amino acids. V was shortened by 2 bases and J by 3 bases, with 8 bases between the two germline ends. CDR3 DNA: TGTGCCAGCAGTTTAAGTGGGGACTACGAGCAGTACTTC. It translates to CASSLSGDYEQYF.

The chain carries TRBV6-5 and TRBJ2-7, with a possible D match to TRBD2 (5 bases). V shed 2 bases and J shed 2 bases, with 13 bases lying between them. This CDR3 has 15 amino acids. Per germline, CDR1 MNHEY and CDR2 SVGAGI. The CDR3 loop reads CASSYRGGQTYEQYF. The CDR3 bases are TGTGCCAGCAGTTACCGCGGAGGCCAAACCTACGAGCAGTACTTC.

The sample holds a few counts of this clonotype. The J gene is TRBJ1-2, the V gene TRBV30; D perhaps matches TRBD1 (5 bases). Deletions cut 1 base from V and 4 bases from J, with 10 bases between. The length of the CDR3 is 13 residues. Germline V lookup: CDR1 GTSNPN, CDR2 SVGIG (reference sequence). The CDR3 here is CAWSGGGGYGYTF. CDR3 DNA sequence: TGTGCCTGGAGTGGCGGGGGGGGCTATGGCTACACCTTC.

V usage is TRBV12-3 or TRBV12-4 and J usage is TRBJ2-5; 7 bases align to TRBD2. Trimming cost V 5 bases and J 0 bases; bases outside gene matches: 9. The CDR3 loop spans 16 amino acids. The CDR3, as DNA: TGTGCCAGCAGTCAATCATTTGGGGGGGACCAAGAGACCCAGTACTTC. Translated: CASSQSFGGDQETQYF.

This clonotype was seen many times. V usage is TRBV7-2 and J usage is TRBJ2-1; D is perhaps TRBD1 or TRBD2 (5 bases each). The V gene's germline CDR1 is SGHTA and CDR2 FQGNSA. The CDR3 consists of 16 residues. The V end lost 5 bases, the J end lost 9 bases, and 23 bases lay between the germline ends. The CDR3 loop is CASSPWVGPPAAEQFF. The CDR3 coding sequence is TGTGCCAGCAGCCCATGGGTGGGACCGCCAGCCGCTGAGCAGTTCTTC. Looking up the rest from reference TRBV7-2 and TRBJ2-1 gives the full variable domain: GAGVSQSPSNKVTEKGKDVELRCDPISGHTALYWYRQSLGQGLEFLIYFQGNSAPDKSGLPSDRFSAERTGGSVSTLTIQRTQQEDSAVYLCASSPWVGPPAAEQFFGPGTRLTVL.

There are a few counts of this clonotype. This chain uses TRBV19 with TRBJ2-5, with TRBD2 identical over 15 bases. Germline assignment: CDR1 LNHDA and CDR2 SQIVND (reference sequence). The CDR3 loop spans 17 amino acids. J lost 2 bases, V lost 6 bases, and 7 bases had no gene match. CDR3 nucleotides: TGTGCCAGTAGAAGGACTAGCGGGAGGGCCCCACAAGAGACCCAGTACTTC. It codes for CASRRTSGRAPQETQYF.

This clonotype came up a few times. The rearrangement joins TRBV20-1 to TRBJ2-1, with D unclear. V lost 3 bases and J lost 6, with 9 bases in between. In germline, CDR1 is DFQATT, CDR2 SNEGSKA (reference sequence). The CDR3 is 12 residues long. CDR3 DNA sequence: TGCAGTGCTAGGTTACCCGGCAATGAGCAGTTCTTC. Translated, it gives CSARLPGNEQFF.

The rearrangement links TRBV28 to TRBJ2-4, with TRBD2 as a possible D gene (5 bases). V lost 8 bases and J lost 5, with 13 bases in between. Germline V lookup: CDR1 MDHEN, CDR2 SYDVKM. The CDR3 is 13 amino acids. CDR3 nucleotide sequence: TGTGCCAGCTCGACTACTCCTCAAAACATTCAGTACTTC. This translates into CASSTTPQNIQYF.

This clonotype was found a few times. The rearrangement joins TRBV7-9 to TRBJ2-1; perhaps TRBD2 as D (5 bases). Germline-derived CDR1 and CDR2 are SEHNR and FQNEAQ (reference sequence). This CDR3 comprises 11 residues. The V gene lost 1 base and the J gene lost 10 bases, with 5 bases spanning the gap. The CDR3 nucleotides read TGTGCCAGCAGCTTAGAGCGGGAGCAGTTCTTC. It encodes CASSLEREQFF.

This clonotype was seen a few times. The CDR3 coding sequence is TGTGCCAGCAGCTGGGAGGGAGACTACGAGCAGTACTTC. Its protein is CASSWEGDYEQYF. The rearrangement links TRBV5-6 to TRBJ2-7, with 7 bases fitting TRBD2. The CDR3 consists of 13 residues. With 3 bases clipped from V and 3 bases from J, the junction kept 3 bases outside the gene matches. CDR1 SGHDT and CDR2 YYEEEE come from the germline V gene.

The V call is TRBV20-1, the J call TRBJ2-7, with 13 bases aligning to TRBD2. CDR1 and CDR2 from the germline V gene are DFQATT and SNEGSKA (reference sequence). After removal of 5 bases from V and 1 base from J, the junction contained 5 bases not matched to a gene. The CDR3 has 15 amino acids. CDR3 sequence: CSAPGLAGFSYEQYF. CDR3 sequence (DNA): TGCAGTGCTCCGGGACTAGCGGGGTTTTCCTACGAGCAGTACTTC.